This T cell receptor beta chain emerged from a study of cytomegalovirus exposure and HLA in healthy donors. PCR used 60 Vbeta primers and 13 Jbeta primers. TCRdb's table, derived via immunoSEQ multiplex PCR, lists solely in-frame clones and lacks some. The profile covers under 200,000 clones, with 68% appearing a single time and about 2.5% taken by the ten largest. In regard to this clone: Antigen specificity is unknown.

Germline CDR1 PRHDT, CDR2 FYEKMQ (reference sequence). The CDR3 extends over 15 amino acids. Losses at the gene ends were 5 bases for V and 7 bases for J; bases not matched to a gene: 4. Study-wide findings and caveats: Specificity for CMV antigens was confirmed in vitro for a few of the CMV-associated chains.

The sequence was obtained from a woman aged 35 to 49 in good health and CMV-seropositive. The chain links TRBV13 to TRBJ2-2; 13 nucleotides align to TRBD2. Sequenced: PBMCs. The CDR3 sequence: CASSPGTSGVGELFF. The CDR3 DNA follows: TGTGCCAGCAGCCCCGGGACTAGCGGGGTCGGGGAGCTGTTTTTT.